This T cell receptor (beta chain) originates from a study of control samples from healthy donors and cancer patients. Generated by immunoSEQ multiplex PCR, the TCRdb table keeps only in-frame clones and is missing some. The sample shows approximately 89,000 clones, approximately 87% of them seen only once. V dropped 0 bases and J dropped 0 bases, with 6 bases sitting between them. CDR1 is SGHTA and CDR2 is FQGNSA in the germline V gene. CDR3 length: 15 amino acids. The chain joins TRBV7-2 to TRBJ1-3; D remains unclear. The sequencing sample was made of blood. This receptor was obtained from a woman between 40 and 55 years old in good health. CDR3 sequence (DNA): TGTGCCAGCAGCTTAGCAGGAGTCTCTGGAAACACCATATATTTT. It yields the protein CASSLAGVSGNTIYF.